This T cell receptor beta chain emerged from a study of beta chain features in type 1 diabetes listed by TCRdb under 2018. Background for the entire study: No differences in mean age, gender distribution, total cell number or subset yield were found between patients and healthy donors. Whereas all 30 or so donors provided naive and central memory subsets, regulatory and stem cell-like memory subsets were isolated from just 8 patients and roughly 8 healthy donors. The study compared TCRB repertoires of sorted circulating CD4+ T cell subsets between recently diagnosed type 1 diabetes patients and matched healthy donors. A total of some 100,000,000 sorted cells were examined across all samples, and a strong correlation was observed between cell number per subset and RNA yield. The paper as a whole reports these results and caveats: Because cDNA was sequenced instead of genomic DNA, highly expressing activated cells could be over-represented, though the groups showed no difference in activation or CD3 levels. At VDJ recombination sites, patients with type 1 diabetes made fewer insertions and deleted more nucleotides, a pattern implying thymic rearrangement abnormalities. Shorter templates might be favored by PCR, yet because patient and control samples were amplified and corrected together, any such skew would affect both groups equally. In all four CD4+ subsets, TCRB CDR3 length was moderately but significantly shorter in type 1 diabetes patients. Naive, central memory and regulatory TCRB repertoires appeared to be more similar among patients than among healthy donors. Because small numbers of individuals were included in the HLA sub-analyses, any influence of HLA type on TCRB rearrangement was left unresolved.

All of the isolated RNA was reverse transcribed with the High Capacity cDNA Reverse Transcription Kit, so expressed TCRB transcripts were sequenced. Deep immunoSEQ sequencing was applied to naive, central memory and regulatory T cell samples, giving an average of about 3.57 million total reads per sample. After sorted cells were lysed in RLT buffer, RNA was extracted with DNase-treated RNeasy Micro or Mini kits, with the choice depending on cell number. Each cell subset was processed separately to prevent cross-contamination, with patient and healthy donor samples processed together. Using the immunoSEQ multiplex PCR, TCRB sequences were amplified from cDNA into 87-bp fragments spanning the CDR3 region. The amplicons were sequenced using the Illumina HiSeq platform. The paper's data handling went like this. Synthetic template baselines were used to correct PCR bias computationally, reads within Hamming distance 2 were collapsed, and singletons that could not be merged were discarded. Reads were aligned to IMGT to assign V, D and J genes, CDR3 length, and insertions or deletions at six rearrangement sites. Within each subset, clonotype counts were normalized to sorted cell number, and only after that were true diversity and Gini coefficients computed with the tcR R package. Repertoire sharing was quantified using the overlap coefficient calculated on TCRB nucleotide sequences. Imported from immuneACCESS, the table was reduced by TCRdb to in-frame sequences with V and J called. These copies leave out some clones; in studies compared against another copy, an unresolved V gene accounts for under half, and the cause of the remainder is not known. That table is the source of V, J and clone size, and D and trimming were worked out from the DNA. The sample table lists nearly 350,000 clones, around 9% of them with a count of one. Around 1% of the sample is taken by the ten largest.

The CDR3 measures 16 amino acids from cysteine to phenylalanine. The sequence is cut down to CDR3 DNA, 48 bases in frame from base 1. Relative to germline, V is missing 4 bases and J is missing 4 bases, with 9 bases of the junction outside any gene match. The germline V gene supplies CDR1 KGHSH and CDR2 LQKENI. This clone has just a few counts. It lacks a known antigen. Base qualities are missing; no much larger clone stands one base away. Each donor gave one peripheral blood draw, averaging approximately 110 mL, which was collected into heparinised tubes. Using a panel that included CD45RO, CCR7, CD25, CD127, CD95 and CD27, naive, central memory, regulatory and stem cell-like memory CD4+ T cells were sorted on a BD FACSAria II. A purity above 98% was achieved for all sorted populations. Right away, PBMCs were isolated by Lymphoprep density gradient centrifugation and were stained directly, with no culture step. Samples were stained and sorted in pairs, with one healthy donor and one patient per experiment, so that batch effects were minimized.

Sequenced input: central memory CD4+ T cells from blood. The clonotype was recovered from a man aged 25-45 years with type 1 diabetes. The V and J segments used are TRBV18 and TRBJ1-4; TRBD1 lines up with 7 middle nucleotides. The sequence in DNA is TGTGCCAGCTCACAGGAACCGGGACAGTATAATGAAAAACTGTTTTTT. It codes for CASSQEPGQYNEKLFF.